This TCR beta chain was sequenced during a study of monozygotic twins with inflammatory bowel disease. Study conclusions and caveats: TCRbeta diversity (inverse Simpson) was lower in IBD patients than in healthy co-twins. Repertoire similarity did not differ between concordant and discordant twins, perhaps due to limited power. IBD patients, compared with healthy twins, shared fewer clonotypes with others (especially with disease activity).

The CDR3 is 15 residues long. Germline V CDR1 and CDR2: MGHDK, SYGVNS. Turning to this clonotype: Antigen specificity is unknown.

TCRdb reworked the 5' RACE reads into one entry per CDR3 protein, no DNA. The ten top clones account for 7.4%, within a sample of roughly 160,000 distinct CDR3 sequences. Sample: blood. The sequence was obtained from a human donor with ulcerative colitis or Crohn's disease, or a healthy co-twin of an affected twin (not recorded which). The rearrangement uses TRBV25-1 and TRBJ1-4. The CDR3 protein is CASSMGFSTNEKLFF. The whole variable domain, remainder taken from reference TRBV25-1 and TRBJ1-4, is EADIYQTPRYLVIGTGKKITLECSQTMGHDKMYWYQQDPGMELHLIHYSYGVNSTEKGDLSSESTVSRIRTEHFPLTLESARPSHTSQYLCASSMGFSTNEKLFFGSGTQLSVL.